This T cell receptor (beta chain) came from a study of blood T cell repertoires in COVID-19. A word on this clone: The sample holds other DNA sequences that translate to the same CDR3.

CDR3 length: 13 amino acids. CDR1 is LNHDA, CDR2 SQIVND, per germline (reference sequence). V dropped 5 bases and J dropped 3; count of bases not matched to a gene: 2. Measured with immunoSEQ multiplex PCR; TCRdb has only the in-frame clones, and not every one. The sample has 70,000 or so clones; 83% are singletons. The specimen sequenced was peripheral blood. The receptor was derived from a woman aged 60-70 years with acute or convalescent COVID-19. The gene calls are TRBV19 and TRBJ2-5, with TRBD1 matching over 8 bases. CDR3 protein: CASSRTGKETQYF. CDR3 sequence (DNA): TGTGCCAGTAGTCGGACAGGGAAAGAGACCCAGTACTTC.